The next 15 T cell receptor beta chains were all read from a single sample in a study of PD-1 blockade in classical Hodgkin lymphoma. The assay was immunoSEQ multiplex PCR, and TCRdb's table has in-frame clones only and misses some. Among about 97,000 clones listed, approximately 83% were seen once. Brentuximab vedotin exposure varied, and every patient relapsed after autologous stem cell transplantation. Sequencing was performed on peripheral blood mononuclear cells (PBMCs), taken at baseline. The receptors were sampled from a human donor with classical Hodgkin lymphoma.

The chain is built from TRBV6-5 and TRBJ2-1, with 8 bases lining up with TRBD2. Germline CDR1 reads MNHEY; CDR2 reads SVGAGI. J gave up 8 bases and V 5 bases, and 8 bases lay outside the gene matches. The CDR3 is 14 amino acids. Written as DNA, the CDR3 is TGTGCCAGCAGTACCGGGACTAGATCCGATGAGCAGTTCTTC. Protein: CASSTGTRSDEQFF.

This clone was counted only a few times. The chain links TRBV19 to TRBJ1-5; D perhaps matches TRBD1 (5 bases). V dropped 3 bases and J dropped 7 bases, with 13 bases sitting between them. Per the germline V gene, CDR1 is LNHDA and CDR2 is SQIVND (reference sequence). The CDR3 contains 14 residues. The CDR3 spells CASSISGVYQPQHF. The CDR3 DNA reads TGTGCCAGTAGTATTTCGGGGGTCTACCAGCCCCAGCATTTT.

This clone was observed a single time. The chain employs TRBV5-1 and TRBJ2-1; 8 bases line up with TRBD2. The germline V gene encodes CDR1 SGHRS and CDR2 YFSETQ. This CDR3 contains 14 residues. The V gene end was trimmed by 6 bases and the J gene end by 0 bases; junction bases not matched to a gene: 2. CDR3 coding DNA: TGCGCCAGCACCACTAGCGGCTCCTACAATGAGCAGTTCTTC. This encodes CASTTSGSYNEQFF.

The chain recombines TRBV5-1 with TRBJ2-2, with TRBD2 matching over 7 bases. Germline assignment: CDR1 SGHRS and CDR2 YFSETQ. The CDR3 runs to 17 residues. With 1 base clipped from V and 7 bases from J, the junction kept 13 bases outside the gene matches. The CDR3 DNA reads TGCGCCAGCAGCTTGTACCCTAGCGGCAGTACGAACGGGGAGCTGTTTTTT. Its translation: CASSLYPSGSTNGELFF. The variable domain in full, with the rest retrieved from reference TRBV5-1 and TRBJ2-2, is KAGVTQTPRYLIKTRGQQVTLSCSPISGHRSVSWYQQTPGQGLQFLFEYFSETQRNKGNFPGRFSGRQFSNSRSEMNVSTLELGDSALYLCASSLYPSGSTNGELFFGEGSRLTVL.

The sample holds a few counts of this clone. J is TRBJ1-2 and V is TRBV30, with D hard to call. The CDR3 loop spans 11 amino acids. Germline values: CDR1 GTSNPN, CDR2 SVGIG (reference sequence). Between the trimmed V and J ends, which lost 2 bases and 7 bases, there was a span of 8 bases. CDR3 sequence (DNA): TGTGCCTGGAGTCCCTTATCTGGCTACACCTTC. Translation: CAWSPLSGYTF.

The rearrangement links TRBV2 to TRBJ2-2, with D perhaps TRBD1 or TRBD2 (5 bases each). From germline, CDR1 is SNHLY and CDR2 FYNNEI. V gave up 4 bases and J gave up 2 bases, with 8 bases separating them. The CDR3 consists of 14 residues. The CDR3 region is CASSVGTNTGELFF. CDR3 sequence (DNA): TGTGCCAGCAGTGTAGGGACCAACACCGGGGAGCTGTTTTTT.

This clone was observed a single time. The genes are TRBV27 and TRBJ1-2, with D possibly TRBD1 on 5 matching bases. The length of the CDR3 is 14 residues. Germline assignment: CDR1 MNHEY and CDR2 SMNVEV (reference sequence). V was cut by 3 bases and J by 4 bases, with 12 bases left in between. CDR3 loop: CASSFAGAGYGYTF. The DNA of the CDR3 is TGTGCCAGCAGTTTTGCCGGGGCCGGCTATGGCTACACCTTC.

The chain employs TRBV7-9 and TRBJ2-3; D is uncertain. The length of the CDR3 is 13 residues. Trimming left V 4 bases short and J 2 bases short, with 7 bases between. Germline V CDR1 and CDR2: SEHNR, FQNEAQ (reference sequence). CDR3 loop: CASSSWDTDTQYF. In nucleotides, the CDR3 is TGTGCCAGCAGCTCGTGGGACACAGATACGCAGTATTTT.

This sequence joins TRBV6-1 and TRBJ2-7, with a tentative D call TRBD1 (6 bases). The length of the CDR3 is 14 residues. Germline V gene lookup returns CDR1 MNHNS and CDR2 SASEGT. Trimming cost V 8 bases and J 3 bases, with 17 bases left between them. The CDR3 sequence is CASYPGTTSYEQYF. The CDR3 region has the DNA TGTGCCAGCTATCCGGGGACAACGAGCTACGAGCAGTACTTC.

The rearrangement uses TRBV18 and TRBJ1-1; D possibly corresponds to TRBD1 (5 bases). CDR3 length: 15 amino acids. V shed 6 bases and J shed 1 base, with 15 bases lying between them. Germline values: CDR1 KGHSH, CDR2 LQKENI. In nucleotides, the CDR3 is TGTGCCAGCTCGCCTTTAGGGACGGCGAACACTGAAGCTTTCTTT. Translation: CASSPLGTANTEAFF.

CDR3 sequence (DNA): TGTGCCAGTAGTGGGCGGGAGAACACAGATACGCAGTATTTT. Amino acids: CASSGRENTDTQYF. This chain links TRBV19 with TRBJ2-3; 7 nucleotides line up with TRBD2. This CDR3 has 14 amino acids. Per germline, CDR1 LNHDA and CDR2 SQIVND (reference sequence). V was pared by 5 bases and J by 2 bases, with 4 bases of the junction left unmatched. Together with reference TRBV19 and TRBJ2-3, the CDR3 gives the full variable domain: DGGITQSPKYLFRKEGQNVTLSCEQNLNHDAMYWYRQDPGQGLRLIYYSQIVNDFQKGDIAEGYSVSREKKESFPLTVTSAQKNPTAFYLCASSGRENTDTQYFGPGTRLTVL.

The chain combines TRBV7-2 with TRBJ2-5, with a tentative D call TRBD2 (5 bases). V was pared by 1 base and J by 5 bases, with 8 bases between. The CDR3 totals 13 residues. From germline, CDR1 is SGHTA and CDR2 FQGNSA. The CDR3 protein is CASSLVGGETQYF. The DNA for the CDR3 is TGTGCCAGCAGCTTAGTCGGCGGGGAGACCCAGTACTTC.

This chain uses TRBV28 with TRBJ1-2; unclear D gene. Germline values: CDR1 MDHEN, CDR2 SYDVKM. Trimming stripped 3 bases from V and 6 bases from J, with 11 bases between. CDR3 length: 13 amino acids. The CDR3 spells CASSLVPGNGYTF. CDR3 nucleotide sequence: TGTGCCAGCAGTTTGGTCCCCGGGAATGGCTACACCTTC.

By frequency in the sample, this clone is medium-sized. This chain links TRBV7-9 with TRBJ2-1; D ambiguous. CDR3 length: 12 residues. Germline CDR1 SEHNR, CDR2 FQNEAQ (reference sequence). Trimming left V 5 bases short and J 8 bases short, with 10 bases between. The CDR3 protein is CASSRPGDEQFF. In nucleotides, the CDR3 is TGTGCCAGCAGCCGGCCTGGGGATGAGCAGTTCTTC.

The chain links TRBV18 to TRBJ2-5, with D possibly TRBD1 on 7 matching bases. The germline V gene encodes CDR1 KGHSH and CDR2 LQKENI. This CDR3 has 15 residues. V gave up 2 bases and J gave up 2 bases, with 12 bases separating them. CDR3: CASSPRQGGQETQYF. The CDR3 DNA reads as TGTGCCAGCTCACCAAGGCAGGGGGGACAAGAGACCCAGTACTTC.